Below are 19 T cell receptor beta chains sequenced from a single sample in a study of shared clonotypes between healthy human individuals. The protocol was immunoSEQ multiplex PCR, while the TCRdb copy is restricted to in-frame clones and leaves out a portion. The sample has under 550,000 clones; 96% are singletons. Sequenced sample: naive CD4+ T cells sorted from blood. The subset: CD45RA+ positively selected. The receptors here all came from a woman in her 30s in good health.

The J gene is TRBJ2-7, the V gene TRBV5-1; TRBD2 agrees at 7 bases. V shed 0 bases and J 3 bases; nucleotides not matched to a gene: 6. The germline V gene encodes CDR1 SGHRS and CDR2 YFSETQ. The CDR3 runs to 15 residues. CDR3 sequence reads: CASSLEPSGVYEQYF. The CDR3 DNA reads TGCGCCAGCAGCTTGGAACCCAGCGGGGTCTACGAGCAGTACTTC.

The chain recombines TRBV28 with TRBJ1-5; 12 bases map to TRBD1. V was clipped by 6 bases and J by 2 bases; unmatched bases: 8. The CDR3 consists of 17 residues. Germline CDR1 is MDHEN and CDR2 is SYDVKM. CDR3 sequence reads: CASSPGTGGLGNQPQHF. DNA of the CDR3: TGTGCCAGCAGCCCCGGGACAGGGGGCTTGGGCAATCAGCCCCAGCATTTT.

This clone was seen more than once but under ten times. The CDR3 here is CASSEGEKLFF. DNA of the CDR3: TGTGCCAGCAGTGAAGGTGAAAAACTGTTTTTT. The V call is TRBV2, the J call TRBJ1-4, with unresolved D. The V gene lost 1 base and the J gene lost 7 bases, with 1 base spanning the gap. CDR1 is SNHLY and CDR2 is FYNNEI in the germline V gene. This CDR3 has 11 residues.

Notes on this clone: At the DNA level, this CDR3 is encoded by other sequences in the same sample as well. CDR3 amino acids: CASSLTGVSYNEQFF. The CDR3 DNA sequence: TGTGCCAGCAGTTTGACTGGGGTCTCCTACAATGAGCAGTTCTTC. The chain combines TRBV28 with TRBJ2-1; D not resolved. The CDR3 covers 15 residues. Trimming left V 3 bases short and J 0 bases short, with 9 bases between. Germline V lookup: CDR1 MDHEN, CDR2 SYDVKM.

In DNA form, the CDR3 reads TGTGCCAGCAGTTTCTTTAGCGGGGATGAAAAACTGTTTTTT. Translation gives CASSFFSGDEKLFF. The gene calls are TRBV28 and TRBJ1-4; D is unresolved. CDR1 MDHEN and CDR2 SYDVKM come from the germline V gene. The V gene lost 3 bases and the J gene lost 6 bases, with 11 bases spanning the gap. The CDR3 sequence is 14 residues long.

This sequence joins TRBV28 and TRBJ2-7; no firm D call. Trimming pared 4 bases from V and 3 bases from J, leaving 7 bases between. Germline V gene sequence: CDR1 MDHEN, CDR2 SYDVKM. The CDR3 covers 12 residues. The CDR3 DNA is TGTGCCAGCAGTTCCCCCAACTACGAGCAGTACTTC. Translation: CASSSPNYEQYF.

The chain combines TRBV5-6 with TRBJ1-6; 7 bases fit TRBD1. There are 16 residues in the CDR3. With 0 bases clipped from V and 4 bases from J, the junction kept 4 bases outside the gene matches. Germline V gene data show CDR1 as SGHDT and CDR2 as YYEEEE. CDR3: CASSLGTGSYNSPLHF. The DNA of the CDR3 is TGTGCCAGCAGCTTGGGGACAGGATCTTATAATTCACCCCTCCACTTT.

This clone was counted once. CDR3 region: CASSAAGTPQGGKLFF. CDR3 nucleotides: TGTGCCAGCAGCGCCGCCGGGACTCCCCAGGGGGGAAAACTGTTTTTT. The chain recombines TRBV9 with TRBJ1-4; TRBD1 aligns across 7 bases. After removal of 3 bases from V and 10 bases from J, the junction contained 15 bases not matched to a gene. Per the germline V gene, CDR1 is SGDLS and CDR2 is YYNGEE. This CDR3 comprises 16 residues.

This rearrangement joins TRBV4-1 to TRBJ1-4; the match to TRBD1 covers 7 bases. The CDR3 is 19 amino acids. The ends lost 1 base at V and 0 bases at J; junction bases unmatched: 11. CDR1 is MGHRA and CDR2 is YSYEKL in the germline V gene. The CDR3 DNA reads TGCGCCAGCAGCCAAGGGTGGCGACAGGGAGGCGCAACTAATGAAAAACTGTTTTTT. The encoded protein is CASSQGWRQGGATNEKLFF.

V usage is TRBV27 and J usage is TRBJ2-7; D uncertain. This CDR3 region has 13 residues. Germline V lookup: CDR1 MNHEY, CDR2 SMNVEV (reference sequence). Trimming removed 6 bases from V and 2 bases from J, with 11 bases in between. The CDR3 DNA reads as TGTGCCAGCAGCTCTCTCGGACCCTACGAGCAGTACTTC. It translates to CASSSLGPYEQYF.

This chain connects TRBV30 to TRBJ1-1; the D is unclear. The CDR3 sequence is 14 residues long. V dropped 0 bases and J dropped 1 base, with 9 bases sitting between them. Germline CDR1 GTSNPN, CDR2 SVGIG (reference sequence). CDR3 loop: CAWSVRGRNTEAFF. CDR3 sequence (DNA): TGTGCCTGGAGTGTACGAGGAAGGAACACTGAAGCTTTCTTT.

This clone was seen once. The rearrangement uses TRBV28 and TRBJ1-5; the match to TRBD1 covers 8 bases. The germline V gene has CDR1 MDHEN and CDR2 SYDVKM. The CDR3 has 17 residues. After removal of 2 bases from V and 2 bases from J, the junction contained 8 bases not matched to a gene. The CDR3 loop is CASSLKAAGGRNQPQHF. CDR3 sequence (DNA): TGTGCCAGCAGTTTAAAGGCGGCAGGGGGCCGCAATCAGCCCCAGCATTTT.

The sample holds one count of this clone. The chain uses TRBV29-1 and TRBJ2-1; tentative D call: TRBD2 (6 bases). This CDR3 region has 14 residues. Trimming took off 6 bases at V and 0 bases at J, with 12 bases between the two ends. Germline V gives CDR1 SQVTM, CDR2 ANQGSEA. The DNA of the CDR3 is TGCAGCGTGTTTAGCGGTAGCTCCTACAATGAGCAGTTCTTC. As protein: CSVFSGSSYNEQFF.

The CDR3 nucleotides read TGTGCCAGTAGTCCCAACAGGGAAACCTATGGCTACACCTTC. It yields the protein CASSPNRETYGYTF. The chain employs TRBV19 and TRBJ1-2, with D maybe TRBD1 (6 bases). This CDR3 has 14 amino acids. The V gene lost 5 bases and the J gene lost 4 bases, with 14 bases spanning the gap. Germline CDR1 is LNHDA and CDR2 is SQIVND (reference sequence). Full variable domain (rest looked up from reference TRBV19 and TRBJ1-2): DGGITQSPKYLFRKEGQNVTLSCEQNLNHDAMYWYRQDPGQGLRLIYYSQIVNDFQKGDIAEGYSVSREKKESFPLTVTSAQKNPTAFYLCASSPNRETYGYTFGSGTRLTVV.

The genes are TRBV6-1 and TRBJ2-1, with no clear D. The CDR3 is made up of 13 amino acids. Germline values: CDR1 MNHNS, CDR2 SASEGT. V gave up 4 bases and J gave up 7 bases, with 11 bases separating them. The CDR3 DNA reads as TGTGCCAGCAGTGCCCAGGCAGGTAATGAGCAGTTCTTC. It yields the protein CASSAQAGNEQFF.

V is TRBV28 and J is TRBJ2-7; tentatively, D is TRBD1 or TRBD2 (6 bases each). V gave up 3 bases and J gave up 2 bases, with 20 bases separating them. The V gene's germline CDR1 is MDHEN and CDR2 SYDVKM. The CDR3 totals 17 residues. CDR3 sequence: CASSFEPTGRNPYEQYF. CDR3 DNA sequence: TGTGCCAGCAGTTTCGAGCCAACAGGGAGGAATCCCTACGAGCAGTACTTC.

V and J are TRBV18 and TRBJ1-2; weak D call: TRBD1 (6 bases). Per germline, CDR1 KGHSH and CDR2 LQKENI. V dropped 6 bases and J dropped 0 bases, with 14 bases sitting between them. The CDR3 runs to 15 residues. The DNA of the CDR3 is TGTGCCAGCTCCTCCGACAGGCTAGCTAACTATGGCTACACCTTC. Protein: CASSSDRLANYGYTF.

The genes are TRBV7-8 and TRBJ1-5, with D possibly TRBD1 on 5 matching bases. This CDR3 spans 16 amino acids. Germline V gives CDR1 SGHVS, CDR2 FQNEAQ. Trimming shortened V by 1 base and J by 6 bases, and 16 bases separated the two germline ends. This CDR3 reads CASSLEPGGLSQPQHF. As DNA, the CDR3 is TGTGCCAGCAGCTTAGAGCCCGGGGGATTAAGTCAGCCCCAGCATTTT.

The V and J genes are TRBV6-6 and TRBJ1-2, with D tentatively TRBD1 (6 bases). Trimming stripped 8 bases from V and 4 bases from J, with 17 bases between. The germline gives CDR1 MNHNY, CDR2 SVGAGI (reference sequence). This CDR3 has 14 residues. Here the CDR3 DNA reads TGTGCCAGCCGGCCCCGGACAGCGACCTATGGCTACACCTTC. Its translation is CASRPRTATYGYTF.